This is a list of T cell receptor beta chains from one sample in a study of OX40 agonist ivuxolimab in advanced cancers. The protocol was immunoSEQ multiplex PCR, while the TCRdb copy is restricted to in-frame clones and leaves out a portion. The sample carries tens of thousands of clones, approximately 91% recorded once. The input for sequencing was CD4+ or CD8+ T cells sorted from blood, taken in a trial of the OX40 agonist ivuxolimab. These receptors came from an adult with an advanced solid tumor such as melanoma, head and neck, liver or kidney cancer. CDR3s include the opening cysteine and the closing phenylalanine or tryptophan. A D gene is named only where the DNA matches it firmly. Only part of the rows carry a size: once, few, many, or a class if the clone is expanded.

. | TRBJ2-7 | TRBV27 | . | CASSQQGYEQYF | TGTGCCAGCAGTCAACAGGGCTACGAGCAGTACTTC
. | TRBJ2-6 | TRBV28 | . | CASSRPLQGLGANVLTF | TGTGCCAGCAGCCGACCACTACAGGGTCTTGGGGCCAACGTCCTGACTTTC
. | TRBJ2-3 | TRBV7-9 | . | CASSLAGGADTQYF | TGTGCCAGCAGCTTAGCGGGGGGTGCAGATACGCAGTATTTT
. | TRBJ2-1 | TRBV12-5 | few | CASGQFGSYNEQFF | TGTGCTAGTGGTCAATTTGGCTCCTACAATGAGCAGTTCTTC
TRBD1 | TRBJ2-3 | TRBV11-3 | . | CASSFRTGGTDTQYF | TGTGCCAGCAGCTTTAGGACAGGGGGCACAGATACGCAGTATTTT
. | TRBJ1-1 | TRBV9 | once | CASSVDWAMNTEAFF | TGTGCCAGCAGCGTAGATTGGGCCATGAACACTGAAGCTTTCTTT
. | TRBJ2-7 | TRBV28 | . | CATTRTFSSYEQYF | TGTGCCACCACTAGGACCTTTAGCTCCTACGAGCAGTACTTC
. | TRBJ2-7 | TRBV19 | . | CARLRPLRLGPHSYEQYF | TGTGCCAGGCTTAGACCCCTGAGACTAGGGCCCCACTCCTACGAGCAGTACTTC
. | TRBJ2-1 | TRBV4-1 | . | CASSQDTGIQFF | TGCGCCAGCAGCCAAGATACCGGGATCCAGTTCTTC
TRBD2 | TRBJ2-1 | TRBV7-9 | . | CASSLAPVSGGLDEQFF | TGTGCCAGCAGCTTAGCGCCAGTTAGCGGGGGGCTGGATGAGCAGTTCTTC
. | TRBJ2-1 | TRBV4-3 | . | CASSQGTNQFF | TGCGCCAGCAGCCAAGGGACTAACCAATTCTTC
. | TRBJ2-3 | TRBV11-3 | . | CASSLYGAEDTQYF | TGTGCCAGCAGCTTATACGGGGCGGAAGATACGCAGTATTTT
. | TRBJ2-6 | TRBV28 | . | CASRYKGSGGSGANVLTF | TGTGCCAGCAGATACAAGGGCAGCGGAGGATCCGGGGCCAACGTCCTGACTTTC
. | TRBJ1-1 | TRBV5-1 | . | CASRGLETNTEAFF | TGCGCCAGCAGGGGCTTGGAGACGAACACTGAAGCTTTCTTT
TRBD2 | TRBJ2-1 | TRBV4-3 | . | CASSQEAGGHYNEQFF | TGCGCCAGCAGCCAAGAAGCGGGGGGGCACTACAATGAGCAGTTCTTC
. | TRBJ2-7 | TRBV15 | . | CATSRDNGLSYEQYF | TGTGCCACCAGCAGAGATAACGGCCTGTCCTACGAGCAGTACTTC
. | TRBJ2-1 | TRBV6-6 | . | CASSYTARGSYNEQFF | TGTGCCAGCAGTTACACCGCCCGGGGCTCCTACAATGAGCAGTTCTTC
TRBD1 | TRBJ2-2 | TRBV9 | . | CASSATGTGELFF | TGTGCCAGCAGCGCGACAGGGACCGGGGAGCTGTTTTTT
TRBD1 | TRBJ2-3 | TRBV6-1 | . | CASSAPPGTGGDTQYF | TGTGCCAGCAGTGCGCCCCCTGGGACAGGGGGAGATACGCAGTATTTT
TRBD2 | TRBJ2-1 | TRBV27 | . | CASSRGGLGNEQFF | TGTGCCAGCAGCCGGGGGGGCCTTGGGAATGAGCAGTTCTTC
TRBD2 | TRBJ2-1 | TRBV2 | . | CARTSGKIYNEQFF | TGTGCCAGGACTAGCGGGAAAATATACAATGAGCAGTTCTTC
. | TRBJ2-7 | TRBV4-1 | . | CASSQERAHEQYF | TGCGCCAGCAGCCAAGAGCGGGCCCACGAGCAGTACTTC
. | TRBJ2-5 | TRBV7-2 | . | CASSLGVPALRQETQYF | TGTGCCAGCAGCTTAGGGGTCCCGGCCTTGCGGCAAGAGACCCAGTACTTC
. | TRBJ2-1 | TRBV9 | . | CASSRRSGEQFF | TGTGCCAGCAGCCGGAGAAGTGGGGAGCAGTTCTTC
TRBD1 | TRBJ1-1 | TRBV7-9 | . | CASSDTGGAEAFF | TGTGCCAGCAGCGATACAGGGGGTGCTGAAGCTTTCTTT
. | TRBJ2-1 | TRBV14 | . | CASSHASSPPYNEQFF | TGTGCCAGCAGCCATGCTTCTAGCCCCCCCTACAATGAGCAGTTCTTC
. | TRBJ2-7 | TRBV27 | . | CASSRQALAYEQYF | TGTGCCAGTAGTCGGCAGGCATTGGCCTACGAGCAGTACTTC
. | TRBJ1-2 | TRBV9 | . | CASTKSWGYGYTF | TGTGCCAGCACCAAGTCCTGGGGGTATGGCTACACCTTC
TRBD1 | TRBJ1-2 | TRBV27 | . | CASRPGQELNGYTF | TGTGCCAGCAGACCGGGACAGGAGTTAAATGGCTACACCTTC
TRBD1 | TRBJ1-5 | TRBV7-8 | . | CASSPAQGGNQPQHF | TGTGCCAGCAGCCCGGCACAGGGGGGCAATCAGCCCCAGCATTTT
. | TRBJ1-1 | TRBV4-1 | . | CASSQDLGGGTEAFF | TGCGCCAGCAGCCAAGATTTAGGGGGAGGCACTGAAGCTTTCTTT
. | TRBJ2-2 | TRBV4-3 | . | CASSQDQGAGELFF | TGCGCCAGCAGCCAAGATCAGGGAGCCGGGGAGCTGTTTTTT
. | TRBJ1-3 | TRBV28 | once | CASSPGTTSGNTIYF | TGTGCCAGCAGCCCAGGGACGACCTCTGGAAACACCATATATTTT
TRBD1 | TRBJ1-4 | TRBV19 | . | CASRTGQGVATNEKLFF | TGTGCCAGTAGAACAGGACAGGGGGTTGCAACTAATGAAAAACTGTTTTTT
. | TRBJ2-1 | TRBV7-9 | . | CASSEGWAGIYNEQFF | TGTGCCAGCAGCGAGGGGTGGGCAGGGATATACAATGAGCAGTTCTTC
. | TRBJ2-6 | TRBV27 | . | CASRVAGANVLTF | TGTGCCAGCCGTGTCGCGGGGGCCAACGTCCTGACTTTC
. | TRBJ1-1 | TRBV20-1 | few | CSARLGREAFF | TGCAGTGCTAGGTTGGGCAGAGAAGCTTTCTTT
TRBD2 | TRBJ2-7 | TRBV4-3 | . | CASSQTSGLSYEQYF | TGCGCCAGCAGCCAAACTAGCGGGCTTTCCTACGAGCAGTACTTC
TRBD2 | TRBJ2-1 | TRBV4-2 | . | CASSQARGASSYNEQFF | TGTGCCAGCAGCCAAGCGCGGGGGGCCAGCTCCTACAATGAGCAGTTCTTC
. | TRBJ2-3 | TRBV11-3 | once | CASSSTIQHTDTQYF | TGTGCCAGCAGCTCGACAATTCAGCACACAGATACGCAGTATTTT
. | TRBJ1-1 | TRBV11-2 | . | CASSSVEGAFF | TGTGCCAGCAGCTCCGTTGAGGGAGCTTTCTTT
. | TRBJ2-7 | TRBV6-5 | . | CASSYLFGDDEQYF | TGTGCCAGCAGTTACTTATTCGGGGACGACGAGCAGTACTTC
. | TRBJ2-5 | TRBV9 | . | CASSPWTAEETQYF | TGTGCCAGCAGCCCATGGACGGCCGAGGAGACCCAGTACTTC
TRBD1 | TRBJ2-7 | TRBV15 | . | CATSRDPGQGPDEQYF | TGTGCCACCAGCAGAGATCCAGGACAGGGGCCCGACGAGCAGTACTTC
. | TRBJ2-1 | TRBV19 | once | CASSIEGNPSYNEQFF | TGTGCCAGTAGTATAGAAGGGAATCCCTCCTACAATGAGCAGTTCTTC
. | TRBJ1-5 | TRBV7-9 | few | CASSLSNQPQHF | TGTGCCAGCAGCTTAAGCAATCAGCCCCAGCATTTT
TRBD1 | TRBJ1-1 | TRBV11-2 | . | CASSSVAGTGYEAFF | TGTGCCAGCAGCTCCGTCGCCGGGACAGGGTATGAAGCTTTCTTT
. | TRBJ2-3 | TRBV25-1 | . | CASRDMSTDTQYF | TGTGCCAGCCGGGACATGAGCACAGATACGCAGTATTTT
. | TRBJ2-3 | TRBV11-2 | . | CASSLGYGKRIDTQYF | TGTGCCAGCAGCTTAGGGTACGGAAAAAGGATAGATACGCAGTATTTT
. | TRBJ1-1 | TRBV7-9 | . | CASSLPYPTPAFF | TGTGCCAGCAGCTTACCATATCCTACGCCGGCTTTCTTT
. | TRBJ2-7 | TRBV5-5 | . | CASSLLASYEQYF | TGTGCCAGCAGCCTCCTAGCGAGCTACGAGCAGTACTTC
. | TRBJ2-1 | TRBV18 | . | CASSLDSYNEQFF | TGTGCCAGCTCACTCGACTCCTACAATGAGCAGTTCTTC